The TCR beta chain described here comes from a study of control samples from healthy donors and cancer patients. The V gene lost 2 bases and the J gene lost 0 bases, with 7 bases spanning the gap. Germline CDR1 and CDR2: SGHTA and FQGNSA. The CDR3 extends over 15 amino acids. Sequenced by immunoSEQ multiplex PCR; TCRdb stores in-frame clones only, minus some. Among 85,000 to 100,000 clones, around 82% were seen once, and the ten largest hold approximately 2%. The chain combines TRBV7-2 with TRBJ2-2; D is undetermined. Sequences were obtained from blood. This receptor was identified in a man aged 55-75 years in good health. CDR3 in amino acids: CASSLYGANTGELFF. CDR3 DNA sequence: TGTGCCAGCAGCTTATACGGCGCGAACACCGGGGAGCTGTTTTTT.